A selection of T cell receptor beta chains follows, all from one sample in a study of T cell responses to AZD1222 COVID-19 vaccine. The assay was immunoSEQ multiplex PCR, and TCRdb's table has in-frame clones only and misses some. The sample gives around 94,000 clones, around 83% of which show up once; 4.5% to 6% is in the top ten. The starting material was peripheral blood, obtained on day 0 of AZD1222 vaccination. These receptors came from an adult in good health. Each CDR3 is given with its conserved first and last residue. A D gene is named only where the DNA matches it firmly. The size of a clone is reported for some rows only, either as once, few or many, or as a class for expanded clones.

V gene,J gene,D gene,clone size,CDR3 DNA,CDR3 protein
TRBV3-1/TRBV3-2,TRBJ1-5,TRBD1,-,TGTGCCAGCAGCCGAAGGGGGACAGGGCGGGATCAGCCCCAGCATTTT,CASSRRGTGRDQPQHF
TRBV27,TRBJ1-3,-,-,TGTGCCAGCAGTTTATCCCTCCCCACCTCTGGAAACACCATATATTTT,CASSLSLPTSGNTIYF
TRBV12-3/TRBV12-4,TRBJ1-2,-,once,TGTGCCAGCAGTTTAAGCAGCTATGGCTACACCTTC,CASSLSSYGYTF
TRBV7-3,TRBJ1-1,-,-,TGTGCCAGCAGCTTTGGGGGGCCGAACACTGAAGCTTTCTTT,CASSFGGPNTEAFF
TRBV28,TRBJ2-1,-,-,TGTGCCAGCGGGAAATGGGACTACAATGAGCAGTTCTTC,CASGKWDYNEQFF
TRBV5-6,TRBJ2-4,TRBD1,-,TGTGCCAGCAGCTTTGGACAGGGAGAATACATTCAGTACTTC,CASSFGQGEYIQYF
TRBV6-6,TRBJ1-5,-,-,TGTGCCAGCAGACAGAACGGGACCCAGCATTTT,CASRQNGTQHF
TRBV14,TRBJ1-2,-,many,TGTGCCATCACACAGGTTATCTATGGCTACACCTTC,CAITQVIYGYTF
TRBV7-2,TRBJ1-3,-,-,TGTGCCAGCAGCCCCGGGGCTAGCTCTGGAAACACCATATATTTT,CASSPGASSGNTIYF
TRBV19,TRBJ2-7,-,-,TGTGCCAGTAGCGACGGATTTCAAGGCGAGCAGTACTTC,CASSDGFQGEQYF
TRBV3-1/TRBV3-2,TRBJ1-1,TRBD1,-,TGTGCCAGCAGCCAGTGGCAGGGGGCCGGAGCTTTCTTT,CASSQWQGAGAFF
TRBV9,TRBJ1-1,-,-,TGTGCCAGCAGCGAAACAGTGAACACTGAAGCTTTCTTT,CASSETVNTEAFF
TRBV10-3,TRBJ2-5,-,-,TGTGCCATCAGTGAGTCGATAGGGGGAGAGACCCAGTACTTC,CAISESIGGETQYF
TRBV7-2,TRBJ1-5,-,-,TGTGCCAGCAGCTTAGTGGGGGTAGGAGGGTCTGGTGAGCCCCAGCATTTT,CASSLVGVGGSGEPQHF
TRBV2,TRBJ1-5,-,-,TGTGCCAGCAGTGAGGGAGGTGACCAGCCCCAGCATTTT,CASSEGGDQPQHF
TRBV19,TRBJ2-2,-,-,TGTGCCAGTAGCTCACAGGGAGGTGTAGGGGAGCTGTTTTTT,CASSSQGGVGELFF
TRBV3-1/TRBV3-2,TRBJ2-2,-,-,TGTGCCAGCACCGGGGAGGGGGCCGGGGAGCTGTTTTTT,CASTGEGAGELFF
TRBV7-8,TRBJ2-3,TRBD2,-,TGTGCCAGCAGCCCCCGACTAGCATCAGATACGCAGTATTTT,CASSPRLASDTQYF
TRBV2,TRBJ1-6,-,-,TGTGCCAGCTGGGGCCCGGGACACAATAATTCACCCCTCCACTTT,CASWGPGHNNSPLHF
TRBV9,TRBJ2-7,TRBD1,-,TGTGCCAGCAGCCCATTGGGACAGACCTACGAGCAGTACTTC,CASSPLGQTYEQYF